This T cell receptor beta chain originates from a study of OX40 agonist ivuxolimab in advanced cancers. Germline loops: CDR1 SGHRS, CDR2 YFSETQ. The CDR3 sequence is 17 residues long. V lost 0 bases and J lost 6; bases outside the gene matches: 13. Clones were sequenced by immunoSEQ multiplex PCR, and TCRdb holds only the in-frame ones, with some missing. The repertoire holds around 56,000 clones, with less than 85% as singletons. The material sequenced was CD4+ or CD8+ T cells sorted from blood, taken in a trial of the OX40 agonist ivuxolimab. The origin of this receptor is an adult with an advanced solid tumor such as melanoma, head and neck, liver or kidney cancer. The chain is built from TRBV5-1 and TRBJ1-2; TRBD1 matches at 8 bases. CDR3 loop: CASSLALLTGEKDGYTF. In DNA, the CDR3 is TGCGCCAGCAGCTTGGCCCTGTTGACAGGGGAAAAGGATGGCTACACCTTC.